Listed below are T cell receptor beta chains from one sample, sequenced in a study of spatial heterogeneity in lung cancer. MiXCR, run by TCRdb on the 5' RACE reads, gives a single entry per CDR3 protein. The sample has 48,000 or so distinct CDR3 sequences, approximately 5.7% seen once. The sample was PBMCs, taken at surgery. These receptors all stem from a male donor with early-stage non-small cell lung cancer. Both conserved end residues are part of each CDR3. The D gene is left open where the match is weak. Size values are once, few and many counts, or a class for expanded clones, and some rows have none.

J: TRBJ1-3
D: TRBD1
V: TRBV2
size: many
CDR3: CASSISTGSFTGNTIYF
DNA: TGTGCCAGCAGTATATCGACAGGGTCGTTTACCGGAAACACCATATATTTT

J: TRBJ2-3
D: .
V: TRBV27
size: many
CDR3: CASSDGARPEDTQYF
DNA: TGTGCCAGCAGTGACGGGGCGCGGCCCGAAGATACGCAGTATTTT

J: TRBJ1-5
D: .
V: TRBV6-6
size: many
CDR3: CASSPFQRGGNQPQHF
DNA: TGTGCCAGCAGTCCCTTCCAACGGGGTGGTAATCAGCCCCAGCATTTT

J: TRBJ2-5
D: .
V: TRBV19
size: many
CDR3: CASSRNVAQETQYF
DNA: TGTGCCAGTAGCAGAAACGTGGCTCAAGAGACCCAGTACTTC

J: TRBJ1-5
D: .
V: TRBV7-2
size: many
CDR3: CASSLAANNQPQHF
DNA: TGTGCCAGCAGCTTAGCTGCCAATAATCAGCCCCAGCATTTT

J: TRBJ2-1
D: TRBD1
V: TRBV18
size: many
CDR3: CASSPQDRANEQFF
DNA: TGTGCCAGCTCACCCCAGGACAGGGCAAATGAGCAGTTCTTC

J: TRBJ2-6
D: .
V: TRBV4-3
size: many
CDR3: CASSQDISGANVLTF
DNA: TGCGCCAGCAGCCAGGACATCTCTGGGGCCAACGTCCTGACTTTC

J: TRBJ2-7
D: TRBD2
V: TRBV4-1
size: many
CDR3: CASSQAESREVSYEQYF
DNA: TGCGCCAGCAGCCAAGCGGAGTCGCGGGAGGTTTCCTACGAGCAGTACTTC

J: TRBJ1-2
D: .
V: TRBV19
size: many
CDR3: CASRGDTGYTF
DNA: TGTGCCAGTAGGGGAGATACTGGCTACACCTTC

J: TRBJ2-3
D: .
V: TRBV6-5
size: .
CDR3: CASSYSTDAASTDTQYF
DNA: TGTGCCAGCAGTTACTCGACTGACGCGGCTAGCACAGATACGCAGTATTTT

J: TRBJ2-1
D: TRBD2
V: TRBV11-3
size: many
CDR3: CASSLGTSGRHNNEQFF
DNA: TGTGCCAGCAGCTTAGGTACTAGCGGGAGGCACAACAATGAGCAGTTCTTC

J: TRBJ2-3
D: .
V: TRBV12-3/TRBV12-4
size: many
CDR3: CASSTRVDTQYF
DNA: TGTGCCAGCAGTACCAGGGTGGATACGCAGTATTTT

J: TRBJ2-1
D: .
V: TRBV27
size: many
CDR3: CASSFAQPYNEQFF
DNA: TGTGCCAGCAGTTTTGCACAGCCCTACAATGAGCAGTTCTTC

J: TRBJ2-7
D: TRBD2
V: TRBV6-4
size: many
CDR3: CASRGFSGTHEQYF
DNA: TGTGCCAGCAGGGGATTCAGCGGGACGCACGAGCAGTACTTC

J: TRBJ2-3
D: .
V: TRBV21-1
size: many
CDR3: CASSKTSGSTDTQYF
DNA: TGTGCCAGCAGCAAGACTAGCGGGAGCACAGATACGCAGTATTTT

J: TRBJ2-5
D: TRBD2
V: TRBV5-1
size: many
CDR3: CASSLVPISGQETQYF
DNA: TGCGCCAGCAGCTTGGTCCCGATTAGCGGGCAAGAGACCCAGTACTTC

J: TRBJ2-3
D: TRBD2
V: TRBV20-1
size: many
CDR3: CSASTSGGAGTDTQYF
DNA: TGCAGTGCTAGTACTAGCGGGGGGGCCGGCACAGATACGCAGTATTTT

J: TRBJ2-3
D: TRBD2
V: TRBV7-2
size: many
CDR3: CASRQKAGVETDTQYF
DNA: TGTGCCAGCAGACAAAAAGCGGGAGTTGAAACAGATACGCAGTATTTT

J: TRBJ2-1
D: TRBD1
V: TRBV20-1
size: few
CDR3: CSVLPPGQGGGGSYNEQFF
DNA: TGCAGTGTTCTACCTCCGGGACAGGGAGGAGGGGGCTCCTACAATGAGCAGTTCTTC

J: TRBJ2-7
D: TRBD1
V: TRBV4-2
size: many
CDR3: CASSQRQGGDYEQYF
DNA: TGTGCCAGCAGCCAAAGACAGGGGGGGGACTACGAGCAGTACTTC

J: TRBJ1-2
D: TRBD1
V: TRBV11-3
size: .
CDR3: CASSLRKDRVEGYTF
DNA: TGTGCCAGCAGCTTACGGAAAGACAGGGTTGAGGGCTACACCTTC

J: TRBJ1-2
D: TRBD1
V: TRBV5-5
size: many
CDR3: CASSHIRDRLRLIYGYTF
DNA: TGTGCCAGCAGCCATATCCGGGACAGGCTTCGACTTATCTATGGCTACACCTTC

J: TRBJ1-1
D: TRBD1
V: TRBV7-9
size: few
CDR3: CASSPPQGFSTEAFF
DNA: TGTGCCAGCAGCCCACCACAGGGGTTCTCGACTGAAGCTTTCTTT

J: TRBJ2-2
D: .
V: TRBV25-1
size: many
CDR3: CASLSQGNTGELFF
DNA: TGTGCCAGCCTATCCCAGGGGAACACCGGGGAGCTGTTTTTT

J: TRBJ2-3
D: TRBD2
V: TRBV28
size: many
CDR3: CASSLGLAGADTQYF
DNA: TGTGCCAGCAGTTTGGGGCTAGCGGGAGCAGATACGCAGTATTTT

J: TRBJ1-2
D: .
V: TRBV3-1
size: .
CDR3: CASSAHHGGGEGYTF
DNA: TGTGCCAGCAGCGCCCATCACGGCGGGGGCGAAGGCTACACCTTC

J: TRBJ2-6
D: TRBD1
V: TRBV27
size: many
CDR3: CASSSQGAPGANVLTF
DNA: TGTGCCAGCAGTTCCCAGGGGGCGCCTGGGGCCAACGTCCTGACTTTC

J: TRBJ1-1
D: TRBD1
V: TRBV5-1
size: many
CDR3: CASSVTGTGGMNTEAFF
DNA: TGCGCCAGCAGCGTAACCGGGACAGGGGGCATGAACACTGAAGCTTTCTTT

J: TRBJ2-5
D: TRBD2
V: TRBV15
size: few
CDR3: CATSSGTSGRILETQYF
DNA: TGTGCCACCAGCAGCGGGACTAGCGGGAGGATTTTGGAGACCCAGTACTTC

J: TRBJ2-3
D: .
V: TRBV11-2
size: many
CDR3: CASSTFVRGGTDTQYF
DNA: TGTGCCAGCAGCACCTTCGTCCGAGGGGGGACAGATACGCAGTATTTT

J: TRBJ2-5
D: .
V: TRBV4-1
size: .
CDR3: CASSQVQGEETQYF
DNA: TGCGCCAGCAGCCAAGTGCAGGGTGAAGAGACCCAGTACTTC

J: TRBJ2-2
D: .
V: TRBV7-3
size: many
CDR3: CASSLTFPGTGELFF
DNA: TGTGCCAGCAGCTTAACGTTTCCGGGGACCGGGGAGCTGTTTTTT

J: TRBJ2-3
D: TRBD2
V: TRBV5-1
size: many
CDR3: CASRLEGLAGGPTDTQYF
DNA: TGCGCCAGCAGGCTGGAAGGGCTAGCGGGAGGACCCACGGATACGCAGTATTTT

J: TRBJ1-1
D: .
V: TRBV2
size: many
CDR3: CARRGLNTEAFF
DNA: TGTGCCAGACGGGGGCTAAACACTGAAGCTTTCTTT

J: TRBJ2-1
D: TRBD1
V: TRBV12-5
size: many
CDR3: CASGLGGQGVLGEQFF
DNA: TGTGCTAGTGGTTTGGGCGGACAGGGAGTCCTTGGTGAGCAGTTCTTC

J: TRBJ2-3
D: .
V: TRBV29-1
size: .
CDR3: CSVDNMGTDTQYF
DNA: TGCAGCGTTGACAATATGGGCACAGATACGCAGTATTTT

J: TRBJ2-7
D: .
V: TRBV5-1
size: many
CDR3: CASNESPYEQYF
DNA: TGCGCCAGCAACGAATCCCCCTACGAGCAGTACTTC

J: TRBJ1-1
D: .
V: TRBV25-1
size: many
CDR3: CASSDRANTEAFF
DNA: TGTGCCAGCAGTGACAGGGCGAACACTGAAGCTTTCTTT

J: TRBJ2-7
D: TRBD2
V: TRBV14
size: many
CDR3: CASSSGTSATYEQYF
DNA: TGTGCCAGCAGCTCCGGGACTAGCGCGACCTACGAGCAGTACTTC

J: TRBJ2-1
D: TRBD2
V: TRBV11-1
size: many
CDR3: CASSLGWRERNEQFF
DNA: TGTGCCAGCAGCTTAGGATGGCGGGAGAGGAATGAGCAGTTCTTC

J: TRBJ2-1
D: TRBD1
V: TRBV3-1
size: .
CDR3: CASTRDGQGAYNEQFF
DNA: TGTGCCAGCACCAGGGACGGACAGGGGGCTTACAATGAGCAGTTCTTC

J: TRBJ1-5
D: .
V: TRBV20-1
size: many
CDR3: CSATEEYYSNQPQHF
DNA: TGCAGTGCGACGGAAGAATATTATAGCAATCAGCCCCAGCATTTT

J: TRBJ2-7
D: .
V: TRBV28
size: many
CDR3: CASSSWDGEQYF
DNA: TGTGCCAGCAGTTCCTGGGATGGCGAGCAGTACTTC